Listed below are T cell receptor beta chains from one sample, sequenced in a study of cytomegalovirus exposure and HLA in healthy donors. The data were produced by immunoSEQ multiplex PCR, yet TCRdb's version contains in-frame clones alone and is incomplete. The sample has hundreds of thousands of clones; around 80% are singletons. Sequencing was done on a sample of PBMCs. The source of these receptors is a girl between 2 and 10 years old in good health and CMV-seronegative. CDR3s include the opening cysteine and the closing phenylalanine or tryptophan. A D gene is named only where the DNA matches it firmly. Part of the rows lack a size; the others show once, few, many or a class for expanded clones.

J gene	V gene	clone size	D gene	CDR3 DNA	CDR3 protein
TRBJ1-1	TRBV6-1	NA	NA	TGTGCCAGCAGTGAAGCGGGGGGGCCCACTGAAGCTTTCTTT	CASSEAGGPTEAFF
TRBJ1-5	TRBV19	NA	NA	TGTGCCAGTAGTATTTTCTGGGTCGGGAGCAATCAGCCCCAGCATTTT	CASSIFWVGSNQPQHF
TRBJ1-6	TRBV6-5	NA	NA	TGTGCCAGCAGCCTCCAGGGATATAATTCACCCCTCCACTTT	CASSLQGYNSPLHF
TRBJ2-7	TRBV6-1	NA	NA	TGTGCCAGCTCCTACGCGGGTAGCGCCTACGAGCAGTACTTC	CASSYAGSAYEQYF
TRBJ2-1	TRBV6-5	NA	NA	TGTGCCAGCAAGGACAATCACGACAATGAGCAGTTCTTC	CASKDNHDNEQFF
TRBJ1-2	TRBV18	once	TRBD1	TGTGCCAGCTCCCGGGACAGGCGCTATGGCTACACCTTC	CASSRDRRYGYTF
TRBJ2-3	TRBV6-5	NA	NA	TGTGCCAGCAGTTACTCGGGCGCTTACACAGATACGCAGTATTTT	CASSYSGAYTDTQYF
TRBJ2-3	TRBV4-2	NA	NA	TGTGCCAGCAGCAAAGCGGAGGGGGGGGAGGCAGATACGCAGTATTTT	CASSKAEGGEADTQYF
TRBJ1-1	TRBV19	NA	NA	TGTGCCAGTAGTATAGTACAGGGTGATGAAGCTTTCTTT	CASSIVQGDEAFF
TRBJ2-7	TRBV5-1	few	TRBD2	TGCGCCAGCAGCCCCGGGGGGGCCCCCTACGAGCAGTACTTC	CASSPGGAPYEQYF
TRBJ2-1	TRBV7-7	few	TRBD1	TGTGCCAGCAGCAGAGACAGGGGCTTTGGGAATGAGCAGTTCTTC	CASSRDRGFGNEQFF
TRBJ1-2	TRBV19	NA	NA	TGTGCCAGTAGCCTCGGACAGAAAGGATTTAACTATGGCTACACCTTC	CASSLGQKGFNYGYTF
TRBJ2-7	TRBV5-4	NA	NA	TGTGCCAGCAGCTTTTCGACAGTTCCATCCTACGAGCAGTACTTC	CASSFSTVPSYEQYF
TRBJ1-2	TRBV5-5	NA	NA	TGTGCCAGCAGCTTGGTCGGGGAAGGCTACACCTTC	CASSLVGEGYTF
TRBJ1-1	TRBV5-4	NA	TRBD1	TGTGCCAGCAGCCTACCCGGGACAGGGGGCCAAGGCGCTTTCTTT	CASSLPGTGGQGAFF
TRBJ1-5	TRBV2	NA	NA	TGTGCCAGCAGTGACAGGGAAGGACAGCCCCAGCATTTT	CASSDREGQPQHF
TRBJ2-5	TRBV4-1	NA	NA	TGCGCCAGCAGCCAAGTAGGACATGAAGAGACCCAGTACTTC	CASSQVGHEETQYF
TRBJ2-6	TRBV7-9	few	TRBD1	TGTGCCAGTACAGGGGCTACTGGGGCCAACGTCCTGACTTTC	CASTGATGANVLTF
TRBJ1-2	TRBV5-1	NA	TRBD1	TGCGCCAGCAGCTTGCGGCAGGGGGGTGGCTACACCTTC	CASSLRQGGGYTF
TRBJ2-3	TRBV25-1	few	TRBD2	TGTGCCAGCAGTGAGAAAGCGGGAGGCACAGATACGCAGTATTTT	CASSEKAGGTDTQYF